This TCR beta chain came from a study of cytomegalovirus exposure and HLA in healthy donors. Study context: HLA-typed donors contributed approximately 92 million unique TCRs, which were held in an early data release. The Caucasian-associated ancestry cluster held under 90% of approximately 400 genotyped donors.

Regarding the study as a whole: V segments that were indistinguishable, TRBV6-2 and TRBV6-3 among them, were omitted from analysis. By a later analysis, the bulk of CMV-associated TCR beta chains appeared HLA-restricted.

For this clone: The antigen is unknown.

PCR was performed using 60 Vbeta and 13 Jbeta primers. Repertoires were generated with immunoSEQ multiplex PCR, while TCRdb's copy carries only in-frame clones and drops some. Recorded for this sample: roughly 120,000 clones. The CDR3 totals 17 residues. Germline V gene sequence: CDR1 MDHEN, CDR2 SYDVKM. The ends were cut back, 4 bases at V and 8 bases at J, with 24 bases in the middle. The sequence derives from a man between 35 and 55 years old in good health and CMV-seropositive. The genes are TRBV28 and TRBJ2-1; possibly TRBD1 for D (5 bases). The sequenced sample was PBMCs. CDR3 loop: CASSSRARAHKGDEQFF. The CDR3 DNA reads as TGTGCCAGCAGTTCAAGGGCTCGGGCACACAAAGGGGATGAGCAGTTCTTC.